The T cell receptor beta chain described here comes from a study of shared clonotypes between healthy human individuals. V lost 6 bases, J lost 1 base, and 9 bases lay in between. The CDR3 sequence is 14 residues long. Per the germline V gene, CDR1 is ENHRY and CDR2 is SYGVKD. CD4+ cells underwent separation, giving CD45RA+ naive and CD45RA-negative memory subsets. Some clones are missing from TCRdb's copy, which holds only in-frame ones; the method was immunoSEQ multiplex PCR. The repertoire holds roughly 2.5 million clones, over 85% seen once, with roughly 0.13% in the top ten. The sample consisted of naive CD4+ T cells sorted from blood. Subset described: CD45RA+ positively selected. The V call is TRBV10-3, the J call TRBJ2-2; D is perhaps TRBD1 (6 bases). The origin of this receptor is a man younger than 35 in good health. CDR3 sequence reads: CAIRPGQNTGELFF. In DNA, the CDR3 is TGTGCCATCAGACCGGGACAGAACACCGGGGAGCTGTTTTTT.